The clone carrying this T cell receptor beta chain was found a few times. The antigen is not known. There are 14 residues in the CDR3. Per germline, CDR1 SGHRS and CDR2 YFSETQ. Between the trimmed V and J ends, which lost 0 bases and 2 bases, there was a span of 9 bases. Built from TCR beta cDNA, the libraries had unique molecular identifiers in them. The yield from roughly 1 to 10 million T cells was around 500,000 cDNA molecules in total. TCRdb analysed the PCR reads with MiXCR anew, one entry per CDR3 protein. The repertoire has about 460,000 distinct CDR3 sequences, under 55% of them found once; the top ten carry about 12%. This record belongs to a study of post-analysis software for immune sequencing data. General study findings and limits: Comparison with controls showed significantly lower normalized Chao1 diversity in multiple sclerosis patients. Comparison of patients with controls showed five TRBV segments more frequent in patients, TRBV5-6, TRBV5-1 and TRBV20-1 among them.

The chain links TRBV5-1 to TRBJ2-7; the D is unclear. Source material: blood. This receptor was obtained from a girl aged 10 to 17 with multiple sclerosis. The CDR3 region is CASSLVQQPYEQYF. The DNA for the CDR3 is TGCGCCAGCAGCTTGGTACAGCAACCCTACGAGCAGTACTTC.